This TCR beta chain was recorded in a study of shared clonotypes between healthy human individuals. Study as a whole: Per donor, CD8 memory used one plate, CD8 naive used two, CD4 memory used three and CD4 naive used three.

Overall study results and limits: Larger estimated richness was generally seen in naive subsets than in memory subsets.

Clones were read by immunoSEQ multiplex PCR, and TCRdb kept only the in-frame ones, dropping some. This sample has about 510,000 clones; roughly 95% occur once, and the top ten carry under 0.06%. This CDR3 comprises 14 residues. V was clipped by 5 bases and J by 4 bases; unmatched bases: 2. Germline V gives CDR1 MNHNY, CDR2 SVGAGI (reference sequence). This clone was found once. Its antigen is unidentified. What was sequenced was naive CD4+ T cells sorted from blood. Indicated subset: CD45RA+ positively selected. This chain connects TRBV6-6 to TRBJ1-2; 12 nucleotides agree with TRBD1. The origin of this receptor is a woman aged 30 to 39 in good health. The CDR3 here is CASSRDRGLYGYTF. Here the CDR3 DNA reads TGTGCCAGCAGTAGGGACAGGGGGCTCTATGGCTACACCTTC.